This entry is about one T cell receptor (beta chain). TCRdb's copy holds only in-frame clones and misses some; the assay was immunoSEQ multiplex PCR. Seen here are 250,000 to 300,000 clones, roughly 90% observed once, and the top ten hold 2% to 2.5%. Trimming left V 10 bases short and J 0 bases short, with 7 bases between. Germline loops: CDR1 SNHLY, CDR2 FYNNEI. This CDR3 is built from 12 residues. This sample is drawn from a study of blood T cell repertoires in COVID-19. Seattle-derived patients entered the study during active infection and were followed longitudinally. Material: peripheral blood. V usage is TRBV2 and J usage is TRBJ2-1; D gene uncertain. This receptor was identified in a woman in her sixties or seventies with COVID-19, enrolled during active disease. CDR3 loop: CANKNSYNEQFF. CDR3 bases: TGTGCCAACAAAAACTCCTACAATGAGCAGTTCTTC.